The 28 T cell receptor beta chains in this list originate from one sample, sequenced in a study of CD8 T cells in ankylosing spondylitis. TCRdb independently ran MiXCR on the 5' RACE reads; one entry per CDR3 protein. The sample holds around 130,000 distinct CDR3 sequences; about 6.4% are singletons and the top ten take more than 10%. Material: blood, either unsorted or a sorted T cell fraction (not recorded which). These receptors all stem from a male donor with ankylosing spondylitis or in good health (not recorded which).

This clonotype has a count of ten or more. This chain links TRBV7-2 with TRBJ1-6; 7 bases map to TRBD1. Germline V gene sequence: CDR1 SGHTA, CDR2 FQGNSA. V was clipped by 5 bases and J by 6 bases; unmatched bases: 7. The CDR3 runs 15 residues. CDR3 protein: CASSGQVVGNSPLHF. The CDR3 DNA follows: TGTGCCAGCAGCGGACAGGTCGTGGGTAATTCACCCCTCCACTTT.

There are many counts of this clonotype. The chain combines TRBV20-1 with TRBJ2-7; the D gene is possibly TRBD1 (5 bases). The CDR3 contains 14 residues. V was shortened by 3 bases and J by 2 bases, with 14 bases between the two germline ends. Germline lookup yields CDR1 DFQATT and CDR2 SNEGSKA (reference sequence). CDR3 in amino acids: CSASKTARPYEQYF. CDR3 DNA: TGCAGTGCTAGCAAGACAGCCCGACCCTACGAGCAGTACTTC.

At least ten counts were recorded for this clonotype. The chain combines TRBV5-1 with TRBJ2-7; 9 nucleotides align to TRBD1. Trimming cost V 4 bases and J 4 bases; bases outside gene matches: 9. This CDR3 has 15 residues. The V gene's germline CDR1 is SGHRS and CDR2 YFSETQ. This CDR3 reads CASSVPGQGVYEQYF. The CDR3 coding sequence is TGCGCCAGCAGCGTACCGGGACAGGGCGTTTACGAGCAGTACTTC.

Many counts were recorded for this clonotype. The rearrangement links TRBV28 to TRBJ2-3; 10 bases map to TRBD2. The trim removed 5 bases at V and 5 bases at J, leaving 10 bases unmatched. This CDR3 is 16 amino acids long. Germline V gene sequence: CDR1 MDHEN, CDR2 SYDVKM. The CDR3 region has the DNA TGTGCCAGCAGTGTAACTAGCGGGAAGGGGGAAGATACGCAGTATTTT. It codes for CASSVTSGKGEDTQYF.

The table lists this clonotype with many counts. V gene TRBV19 combines with J gene TRBJ2-5, with no clear D. Trimming removed 2 bases from V and 3 bases from J, with 10 bases in between. The CDR3 sequence is 14 residues long. Germline V gene sequence: CDR1 LNHDA, CDR2 SQIVND (reference sequence). The CDR3 nucleotides read TGTGCCAGTAGTATATACCCGGCCGAAGAGACCCAGTACTTC. Protein: CASSIYPAEETQYF.

This clonotype was observed many times. The CDR3 here is CASSPGDATEEQFF. DNA of the CDR3: TGTGCCAGCAGTCCAGGGGACGCCACGGAAGAGCAGTTCTTC. V usage is TRBV6-2 or TRBV6-3 and J usage is TRBJ2-1; D might be TRBD1 (6 bases). The ends were cut back, 5 bases at V and 10 bases at J, with 18 bases in the middle. This CDR3 is 14 amino acids long. Germline V CDR1 and CDR2: MNHEY, SVGEGT.

V is TRBV20-1 and J is TRBJ1-1; no clear D gene. Germline values: CDR1 DFQATT, CDR2 SNEGSKA (reference sequence). CDR3 length: 14 amino acids. V gave up 3 bases and J gave up 0 bases, with 11 bases separating them. The CDR3 protein is CSASPRTMNTEAFF. The CDR3 nucleotides are TGCAGTGCTAGTCCCCGTACCATGAACACTGAAGCTTTCTTT.

In its sample, this clonotype was seen many times. The J gene is TRBJ2-7, the V gene TRBV6-2 or TRBV6-3; D possibly corresponds to TRBD1 (6 bases). In germline, CDR1 is MNHEY, CDR2 SVGEGT. Trimming left V 5 bases short and J 7 bases short, with 15 bases between. The CDR3 runs to 13 residues. CDR3 DNA sequence: TGTGCCAGCAGTAGACCACAGGGAAGGGAGCAGTACTTC. It is translated as CASSRPQGREQYF.

This clonotype was counted at least ten times. The chain recombines TRBV5-1 with TRBJ1-2; no firm D call. The germline V gene has CDR1 SGHRS and CDR2 YFSETQ. The CDR3 totals 14 residues. V lost 4 bases and J lost 4, with 14 bases in between. The CDR3 region has the DNA TGCGCCAGCAGCGGCGGAACAACGACCTATGGCTACACCTTC. Amino acid sequence: CASSGGTTTYGYTF.

This clonotype has ten or more counts. The V and J genes are TRBV5-1 and TRBJ2-4; tentative D call: TRBD1 (6 bases). CDR3 length: 17 residues. Germline loops: CDR1 SGHRS, CDR2 YFSETQ. With 0 bases removed from V and 5 bases from J, the gap between germline ends came to 18 bases. This chain's CDR3 is CASSLVGGPGTENIQYF. The CDR3 nucleotides read TGCGCCAGCAGCTTGGTTGGGGGCCCGGGGACGGAAAACATTCAGTACTTC. Combining the CDR3 with reference TRBV5-1 and TRBJ2-4 gives the whole variable domain KAGVTQTPRYLIKTRGQQVTLSCSPISGHRSVSWYQQTPGQGLQFLFEYFSETQRNKGNFPGRFSGRQFSNSRSEMNVSTLELGDSALYLCASSLVGGPGTENIQYFGAGTRLSVL.

CDR3 sequence (DNA): TGCAGCGTCGACTACGGACAGGGGACAGATACGCAGTATTTT. The encoded protein is CSVDYGQGTDTQYF. This chain uses TRBV29-1 with TRBJ2-3; TRBD1 matches at 9 bases. The trim removed 6 bases at V and 3 bases at J, leaving 7 bases unmatched. The germline CDR1 and CDR2 sequences are SQVTM and ANQGSEA. CDR3 length equals 14 residues.

This clonotype was observed many times. V gene TRBV20-1 combines with J gene TRBJ2-3; 11 nucleotides agree with TRBD2. The CDR3 contains 15 residues. Germline CDR1 and CDR2: DFQATT and SNEGSKA (reference sequence). Trimming cost V 4 bases and J 3 bases; bases outside gene matches: 6. CDR3 sequence reads: CSAKKGLAGTDTQYF. The CDR3 nucleotides are TGCAGTGCTAAGAAAGGACTAGCGGGTACAGATACGCAGTATTTT.

This clonotype was counted many times. The chain employs TRBV5-1 and TRBJ2-1; D could derive from TRBD1 or TRBD2 (6 bases each). The CDR3 totals 17 residues. Between the trimmed V and J ends, which lost 5 bases and 4 bases, there was a span of 22 bases. Germline-derived CDR1 and CDR2 are SGHRS and YFSETQ. The CDR3 nucleotides are TGCGCCAGCAGATATGCGGAGGAGGGGGGATTATACAATGAGCAGTTCTTC. As protein: CASRYAEEGGLYNEQFF.

About this clonotype: This may be a read error, as it is one base from a much larger clone. V is TRBV20-1 and J is TRBJ2-7; TRBD2 matches 11 bases. CDR1 DFQATT and CDR2 SNEGSKA come from the germline V gene (reference sequence). The CDR3 contains 15 residues. The DNA of the CDR3 is TGCAGTGCTAGAGTTCCTAGCGGGGGGCCCTACGAGCTGTACTTC. Translation gives CSARVPSGGPYELYF.

Many counts were recorded for this clonotype. The J gene is TRBJ2-2, the V gene TRBV7-3, with D perhaps matching TRBD1 (5 bases). This CDR3 is 14 amino acids long. The germline gives CDR1 SGHTA, CDR2 FQGTGA. V gave up 6 bases and J gave up 1 base, with 9 bases separating them. Written as DNA, the CDR3 is TGTGCCAGCAGGAGACAGCTGAACACCGGGGAGCTGTTTTTT. Translation gives CASRRQLNTGELFF.

Ten or more counts support this clonotype. The chain carries TRBV5-1 and TRBJ2-2; TRBD2 matches at 10 bases. This CDR3 comprises 16 residues. V lost 7 bases and J lost 0; bases outside the gene matches: 6. Per germline, CDR1 SGHRS and CDR2 YFSETQ. CDR3 nucleotide sequence: TGCGCCAGCTTTCCGGGACTAGCGCCGAACACCGGGGAGCTGTTTTTT. Residues: CASFPGLAPNTGELFF. The variable domain in full, with the rest retrieved from reference TRBV5-1 and TRBJ2-2, is KAGVTQTPRYLIKTRGQQVTLSCSPISGHRSVSWYQQTPGQGLQFLFEYFSETQRNKGNFPGRFSGRQFSNSRSEMNVSTLELGDSALYLCASFPGLAPNTGELFFGEGSRLTVL.

This clonotype was seen many times. This chain joins TRBV27 and TRBJ1-4, with unresolved D. Germline V gene sequence: CDR1 MNHEY, CDR2 SMNVEV (reference sequence). The CDR3 is 14 amino acids. Trimming shortened V by 1 base and J by 8 bases, and 11 bases separated the two germline ends. The CDR3 DNA sequence: TGTGCCAGCAGTTTATGGGGTGGTCGAGAAAAACTGTTTTTT. Its protein is CASSLWGGREKLFF.

This chain uses TRBV29-1 with TRBJ2-7; 11 bases map to TRBD1. V gave up 6 bases and J gave up 1 base; unmatched junction bases: 8. This CDR3 is 15 amino acids long. Germline values: CDR1 SQVTM, CDR2 ANQGSEA. The CDR3 reads CSVLRRDRGSYEQYF. CDR3 sequence (DNA): TGCAGCGTCCTCCGTCGGGACAGGGGGTCCTACGAGCAGTACTTC.

The chain has TRBV20-1 and TRBJ2-5, with TRBD2 identical over 8 bases. Germline assignment: CDR1 DFQATT and CDR2 SNEGSKA (reference sequence). V shed 2 bases and J 1 base; nucleotides not matched to a gene: 3. This CDR3 contains 14 residues. The CDR3 DNA is TGCAGTGCTAGAATAGCGGGGTTCCAAGAGACCCAGTACTTC. Amino acid sequence: CSARIAGFQETQYF.

The sample holds many counts of this clonotype. The rearrangement uses TRBV5-1 and TRBJ1-1; TRBD1 is a possible D gene (5 bases). Germline V lookup: CDR1 SGHRS, CDR2 YFSETQ. Trimming cost V 4 bases and J 1 base, with 11 bases left between them. The CDR3 extends over 14 amino acids. CDR3 protein: CASSPMTANTEAFF. DNA of the CDR3: TGCGCCAGCAGCCCTATGACAGCGAACACTGAAGCTTTCTTT.

Ten or more counts support this clonotype. The genes are TRBV6-2 or TRBV6-3 and TRBJ2-6; 7 bases fit TRBD2. The J segment lost 0 bases and the V segment lost 7 bases, leaving 15 bases of the junction unmatched. CDR3 size: 19 residues. CDR1 MNHEY and CDR2 SVGEGT come from the germline V gene. This CDR3 reads CASTQPRSAGFSGANVLTF. In nucleotides, the CDR3 is TGTGCCAGCACCCAGCCCCGATCAGCGGGATTCTCTGGGGCCAACGTCCTGACTTTC.

In this sample, this clonotype turned up many times. The rearrangement links TRBV6-1 to TRBJ1-2; perhaps TRBD1 as D (5 bases). V was pared by 7 bases and J by 2 bases, with 20 bases between. The CDR3 runs to 16 residues. CDR1 and CDR2 from the germline V gene are MNHNS and SASEGT. The CDR3 DNA follows: TGTGCCAGCATCCCGGGGGGTGCAGGGCCAAACTATGGCTACACCTTC. Its translation: CASIPGGAGPNYGYTF.

This clonotype was counted ten times or more. V gene TRBV5-6 combines with J gene TRBJ2-5; 9 bases line up with TRBD1. Losses at the gene ends were 0 bases for V and 2 bases for J; bases not matched to a gene: 8. Germline V gene data show CDR1 as SGHDT and CDR2 as YYEEEE. The CDR3 spans 17 residues. The CDR3 protein is CASSLELGQGYQETQYF. Here the CDR3 DNA reads TGTGCCAGCAGCTTGGAGTTGGGACAGGGTTATCAAGAGACCCAGTACTTC. The complete variable domain, with remaining parts taken from reference TRBV5-6 and TRBJ2-5, reads DAGVTQSPTHLIKTRGQQVTLRCSPKSGHDTVSWYQQALGQGPQFIFQYYEEEERQRGNFPDRFSGHQFPNYSSELNVNALLLGDSALYLCASSLELGQGYQETQYFGPGTRLLVL.

There are many counts of this clonotype. This rearrangement joins TRBV15 to TRBJ2-2; 8 bases match TRBD1. The CDR3 spans 18 residues. CDR1 LNHNV and CDR2 YYDKDF come from the germline V gene (reference sequence). J lost 1 base, V lost 1 base, and 8 bases had no gene match. The CDR3 here is CATSRGQGRPVNTGELFF. CDR3 sequence (DNA): TGTGCCACCAGCAGAGGACAGGGGCGCCCCGTGAACACCGGGGAGCTGTTTTTT.

This clonotype appeared many times. This chain joins TRBV5-1 and TRBJ2-7, with D perhaps assigned TRBD1 or TRBD2 (5 bases each). There are 13 residues in the CDR3. Trimming cost V 0 bases and J 3 bases, with 7 bases left between them. CDR1 is SGHRS, CDR2 YFSETQ, per germline. The CDR3 region is CASSLVGDYEQYF. DNA of the CDR3: TGCGCCAGCAGCTTGGTGGGGGACTACGAGCAGTACTTC.

This clonotype was counted a few times. The V and J genes are TRBV30 and TRBJ2-1; the D gene is possibly TRBD2 (7 bases). Germline values: CDR1 GTSNPN, CDR2 SVGIG (reference sequence). Trimming cost V 0 bases and J 5 bases, with 14 bases left between them. This CDR3 contains 15 residues. CDR3 DNA: TGTGCCTGGAGTGTACGAAAGCGGGACAACAATGAGCAGTTCTTC. The encoded protein is CAWSVRKRDNNEQFF. Drawing the rest from reference TRBV30 and TRBJ2-1, the complete variable domain is SQTIHQWPATLVQPVGSPLSLECTVEGTSNPNLYWYRQAAGRGLQLLFYSVGIGQISSEVPQNLSASRPQDRQFILSSKKLLLSDSGFYLCAWSVRKRDNNEQFFGPGTRLTVL.

This clonotype occurred many times. This chain uses TRBV7-2 with TRBJ1-1, with 11 bases aligning to TRBD1. This CDR3 has 15 residues. Unmatched junction bases numbered 7, after V lost 5 bases and J lost 5 bases. CDR1 and CDR2 from the germline V gene are SGHTA and FQGNSA. The CDR3 DNA is TGTGCCAGCAGCGTGGACAGGGGGCATGTGACTGAAGCTTTCTTT. Translation gives CASSVDRGHVTEAFF.

At least ten counts were recorded for this clonotype. This chain uses TRBV18 with TRBJ2-2; 8 bases fit TRBD1. The CDR3 totals 16 residues. Trimming took 6 bases from V and 2 from J; bases not matched to a gene: 8. Germline V gives CDR1 KGHSH, CDR2 LQKENI. The CDR3 protein is CASSPMGQVNTGELFF. In nucleotides, the CDR3 is TGTGCCAGCTCCCCCATGGGACAGGTTAACACCGGGGAGCTGTTTTTT.